This T cell receptor beta chain was documented in a study of cytomegalovirus exposure and HLA in healthy donors. Study findings and constraints: A later analysis showed that HLA-associated TCR beta chains had undergone more clonal expansion than equally common others.

To note about this clone: What it binds is unknown.

Trimming cost V 3 bases and J 2 bases; bases outside gene matches: 5. Germline V CDR1 and CDR2: SGHKS, YYEKEE (reference sequence). The CDR3 has 15 residues. PCR primers comprised 60 Vbeta and 13 Jbeta primers. Repertoires were generated with immunoSEQ multiplex PCR, while TCRdb's copy carries only in-frame clones and drops some. The sample lists roughly 140,000 clones; approximately 80% were seen once. The chain combines TRBV5-5 with TRBJ1-2; the match to TRBD1 covers 9 bases. The source is a woman between 18 and 30 years old in good health and CMV-seropositive. The sequenced sample consisted of PBMCs. CDR3 region: CASSSYTGGNYGYTF. The CDR3 DNA reads TGTGCCAGCAGCTCCTACACAGGGGGCAACTATGGCTACACCTTC.